The rows below give T cell receptor beta chains drawn from one sample of a study of blood T cell repertoires in COVID-19. Only in-frame clones appear in the TCRdb table, and some are missing; sequencing was by immunoSEQ multiplex PCR. Of 200,000 or so clones detected, more than 65% appear once; the ten largest clones hold roughly 6.9%. Sequencing used PBMCs or T cells enriched from blood (not recorded which). The receptors were sampled from a middle-aged man who had recovered from COVID-19. Each CDR3 is given with its conserved first and last residue. The order of the fields is V gene, D gene, J gene, clone size, CDR3 protein. The D gene is left open where the match is weak. Some rows mark clone size as missing; the rest say once, few, many or name a class of expanded clone.

>TRBV7-2|TRBD1|TRBJ1-5|once
CASSFKTGGSQPQHF
>TRBV19|.|TRBJ1-5|.
CASSISGVVVLGPQHF
>TRBV6-5|.|TRBJ1-5|.
CASSPTGYGQPQHF
>TRBV29-1|.|TRBJ1-4|.
CSVTGNPNEKLFF
>TRBV29-1|.|TRBJ1-1|.
CSVAQRGGAVAFF
>TRBV29-1|.|TRBJ2-5|.
CSVHPGQETQYF
>TRBV29-1|.|TRBJ2-5|.
CSVRDSLQETQYF
>TRBV5-1|.|TRBJ2-7|.
CASSLAGLGAYEQYF
>TRBV2|.|TRBJ1-1|.
CASSDLSTEAFF
>TRBV5-1|TRBD1|TRBJ2-3|.
CASSLEGQGVSDTQYF
>TRBV19|.|TRBJ2-6|.
CASSIAGANVLTF
>TRBV4-1|.|TRBJ1-5|.
CASSQVPTGRSNQPQHF
>TRBV18|TRBD1|TRBJ2-7|.
CASSSTGTGGHEQYF
>TRBV24-1|.|TRBJ1-2|.
CATSDFRGWDYGYTF
>TRBV11-2|TRBD1|TRBJ2-2|.
CASSEESDRGTGELFF
>TRBV9|.|TRBJ1-1|few
CASSVVGDTEAFF
>TRBV9|TRBD1|TRBJ1-3|.
CASSVAPDRGHSSGNTIYF
>TRBV5-6|.|TRBJ1-5|.
CASRPGSLIQPQHF
>TRBV15|.|TRBJ2-5|once
CATSKLLETQYF
>TRBV5-1|TRBD1|TRBJ1-2|.
CASSLASGTGMQGGYTF
>TRBV3-1/TRBV3-2|.|TRBJ1-1|.
CASSQEWGHRAFF
>TRBV10-3|TRBD1|TRBJ2-5|.
CAPDRRTFYPETQYF
>TRBV12-3/TRBV12-4|.|TRBJ1-1|.
CASSLIAEAFF
>TRBV15|.|TRBJ1-4|.
CATSRGAAATNEKLFF
>TRBV5-1|.|TRBJ1-1|.
CASSPVGQLNTEAFF
>TRBV10-2|.|TRBJ2-3|.
CASLRGTDTQYF
>TRBV7-2|.|TRBJ2-7|.
CASSAHRAYEQYF
>TRBV3-1/TRBV3-2|.|TRBJ2-3|.
CASSAPRLRGTDTQYF
>TRBV5-4|TRBD1|TRBJ2-7|.
CASSSRDRALYEQYF
>TRBV3-1/TRBV3-2|TRBD2|TRBJ2-5|.
CASSQVTSGEETQYF
>TRBV6-1|.|TRBJ2-3|few
CASSEAFGRGRRVNTQYF
>TRBV4-2|TRBD1|TRBJ2-2|.
CASSQAGTGGTGELFF
>TRBV19|.|TRBJ1-6|.
CASRDTANSPLHF
>TRBV6-1|TRBD1|TRBJ1-3|.
CASSETQGKEAIYF
>TRBV25-1|.|TRBJ1-1|.
CASSEAPRDPMNTEAFF
>TRBV4-1|.|TRBJ2-7|few
CASSQDSSGVGKPDLYEQYF
>TRBV18|TRBD1|TRBJ1-1|few
CASSQGQPNTEAFF
>TRBV7-2|TRBD1|TRBJ1-2|.
CASSLSGTEHYGYTF
>TRBV27|TRBD1|TRBJ1-2|.
CASKPGQGGRGYTF
>TRBV24-1|.|TRBJ2-3|.
CATSARFSTDTQYF
>TRBV6-5|TRBD1|TRBJ1-5|.
CASSYDRVNQPQHF
>TRBV19|TRBD2|TRBJ2-2|.
CASRGSAGANTGELFF
>TRBV12-1|.|TRBJ1-2|.
CASSFGPDRSNYGYTF
>TRBV5-6|TRBD1|TRBJ1-2|.
CASSHGQGTGIGYTF
>TRBV5-1|TRBD2|TRBJ2-3|.
CASSFLERGFDTDTQYF
>TRBV5-1|.|TRBJ1-1|.
CASSSNRDTMNTEAFF
>TRBV3-1/TRBV3-2|TRBD1|TRBJ1-1|.
CASSRDRGIWTEAFF
>TRBV5-1|.|TRBJ2-7|.
CASSYDSSYEQYF
>TRBV21-1|.|TRBJ1-1|.
CASIGRGGGAHTEAFF
>TRBV30|.|TRBJ1-2|.
CAWSPLGQAAGGYTF
>TRBV7-8|TRBD2|TRBJ2-7|.
CASSFGTRRYEQYF
>TRBV29-1|.|TRBJ2-3|.
CSVEDPDLTHTDTQYF
>TRBV6-5|.|TRBJ1-2|once
CASSLASWAGDYGYTF
>TRBV28|.|TRBJ1-4|.
CASSGTPLNEKLFF
>TRBV6-5|.|TRBJ1-1|.
CASREGRMNTEAFF
>TRBV3-1/TRBV3-2|TRBD1|TRBJ2-1|.
CASSQTGGLNNEQFF